Listed here is a single T cell receptor beta chain. Its matching antigen is unknown. Methods used by the authors: Junction-only sequences produced by ImmunoSEQ had no quality scores, so filtering differed. Generated by immunoSEQ multiplex PCR, the TCRdb table keeps only in-frame clones and is missing some. The V and J calls and clone size were taken over from that table, and D and trimming were inferred from the DNA. The repertoire holds about 1.1 million clones, with roughly 80% as singletons. The entry originates in a study of shared clonotypes between healthy human individuals. General study points: Naive subsets generally had larger estimated richness than memory subsets.

This CDR3 contains 15 residues. The V gene's germline CDR1 is MNHEY and CDR2 SVGAGI. V was shortened by 8 bases and J by 10 bases, with 21 bases between the two germline ends. The origin of this receptor is a man aged 18 to 35 in good health. Some clones in this sample may be carry-over from other donors' samples. The rearrangement joins TRBV6-5 to TRBJ1-6; D perhaps matches TRBD1 (6 bases). Material: memory CD4+ T cells from PBMCs. Described subset: CD45RA-negative fraction. The CDR3 region has the DNA TGTGCCAGCTCCAGGACAGTTGGAGGTCGGTCACCCCTCCACTTT. It codes for CASSRTVGGRSPLHF.